Below, one T cell receptor beta chain is given with its context. The data stem from a study of shared clonotypes between healthy human individuals. The method was immunoSEQ multiplex PCR; TCRdb's version includes in-frame clones alone and lacks a portion of them. In the table there are over a million clones, 96% of which are singletons. The sequencing sample was made of naive CD4+ T cells sorted from blood. Subset of the sample: CD45RA+ positively selected. This receptor was obtained from a man aged 25 to 40 in good health.

The CDR3 nucleotides are TGTGCCAGTAGTCTAGCCTGGGCCAACGTCCTGACTTTC. Encoded protein: CASSLAWANVLTF. V usage is TRBV19 and J usage is TRBJ2-6, with D possibly matching TRBD2 (5 bases). The V and J ends lost 5 bases and 5 bases respectively, with 7 bases between them. In germline, CDR1 is LNHDA, CDR2 SQIVND (reference sequence). This CDR3 is built from 13 residues.